The present entry profiles one T cell receptor (beta chain) with its context. Only one count was recorded for this clone. The clone's antigen remains unknown. It has no much larger one-base neighbor in the sample; base qualities were not kept. V is cut by 8 bases and J by 0 bases, and the space between the germline ends is 14 bases. In the germline V gene (reference sequence), CDR1 corresponds to MNHEY and CDR2 to SMNVEV. The CDR3 runs 15 residues from the cysteine to the phenylalanine. Only the CDR3 region is kept as DNA, spanning 45 bases read in frame from base 1. The CDR3 regions of human TCRbeta chains were analyzed by immunosequencing. On the study's bioinformatics: Repertoire TCRs were matched against a reference library of SARS-CoV-2-specific TCRs generated with the MIRA antigen-specificity platform. Breadth was defined as the fraction of unique TCRs that were SARS-CoV-2-associated. Depth was defined as the fraction of total T cells that were SARS-CoV-2-associated. Using the MIRA data, each spike-specific TCR was assigned both to the spike region to which the TCR was reactive and to a CD4 or CD8 class. Log10-transformed breadth and depth values were compared by one-way ANOVA with Sidak's multiple comparisons tests. The clones in this table, taken by TCRdb from immuneACCESS, are in-frame only. Not every clone is retained; where verified, under half of the shortfall comes from an unresolved V gene, and the cause of the rest is unknown. V and J calls and clone size are copied from that table; D and trimming were computed from the DNA. In this sample the table shows roughly 150,000 clones, around 90% of which occur a single time. Under 2.5% of the sample rests with the top ten.

The entry originates in a study of T cell responses to AZD1222 COVID-19 vaccine (dated by TCRdb to the early 2020s). The study in broad terms: AZD1222 recipients whose second dose came at about 4 weeks and those whose second dose came at about 12 weeks were combined into one group, since spike-specific TCR depth and breadth did not differ between the two schedules. TCR sequencing was performed for 230 to 250 trial participants, of whom around 200 were given two doses of AZD1222 and around 25 were given two doses of MenACWY control vaccine. Trial participants were enrolled into age subgroups of 18-55, 56-69 and 70-plus years, which contained 148, 28 and 57 TCR-sequenced participants, respectively. General study outcomes and caveats: Because no day 14 peak-response samples were available, repertoires were characterized only after the peak T cell response. A significant rise in spike-specific TCR breadth and depth was observed after two AZD1222 doses relative to day 0 and relative to MenACWY recipients. The whole spike protein was spanned by vaccine-associated CD4 TCRs, and dominant responses were seen in regions 160-218 and 743-854. Reportedly, almost half of the unique spike-specific TCRs recognized epitopes lying outside the regions that are mutated in the B.1.351 and B.1.1.7 variants. Conclusions about previously exposed vaccinees were limited because only six or seven AZD1222 recipients were SARS-CoV-2 seropositive at baseline. In the small 56-69-year group, the increase in depth fell short of significance, most likely because of low power. Participants were mostly white British, with more females than males. The authors suggested clonal diversity may have been underestimated.

The time point label, read with the paper, signifies: baseline before first vaccination. Samples from vaccinated people were obtained from the UK trials COV001 and COV002, which included a single-blind randomized controlled phase 2/3 trial of AZD1222 (ChAdOx1 nCoV-19) in healthy adults. For TCRbeta chain sequencing, PBMC samples were collected from trial participants at day 0 and at day 28 after the second dose. The source material was peripheral blood, sampled on day 0 of AZD1222 vaccination. The source is an adult in good health. This chain joins TRBV27 to TRBJ1-3, with no D gene named confidently. The CDR3 protein: CASGVYDGSGNTIYF. Here is the DNA: TGTGCCAGCGGAGTATACGACGGCTCTGGAAACACCATATATTTT.